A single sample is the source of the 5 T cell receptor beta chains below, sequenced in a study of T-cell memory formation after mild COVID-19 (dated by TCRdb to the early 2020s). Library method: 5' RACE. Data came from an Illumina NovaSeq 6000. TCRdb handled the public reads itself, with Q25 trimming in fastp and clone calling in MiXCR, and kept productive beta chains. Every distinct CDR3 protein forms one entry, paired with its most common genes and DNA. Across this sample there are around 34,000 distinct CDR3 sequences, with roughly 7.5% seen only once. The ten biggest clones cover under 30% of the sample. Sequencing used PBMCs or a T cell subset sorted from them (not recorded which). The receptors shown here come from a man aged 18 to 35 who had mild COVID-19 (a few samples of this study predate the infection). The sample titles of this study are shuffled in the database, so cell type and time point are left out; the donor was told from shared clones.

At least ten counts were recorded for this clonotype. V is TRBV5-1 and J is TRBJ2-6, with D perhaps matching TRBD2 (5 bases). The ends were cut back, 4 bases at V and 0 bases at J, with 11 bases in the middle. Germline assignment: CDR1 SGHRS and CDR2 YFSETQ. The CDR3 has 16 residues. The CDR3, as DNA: TGCGCCAGCAGCGCCGACGGGAACTCTGGGGCCAACGTCCTGACTTTC. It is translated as CASSADGNSGANVLTF.

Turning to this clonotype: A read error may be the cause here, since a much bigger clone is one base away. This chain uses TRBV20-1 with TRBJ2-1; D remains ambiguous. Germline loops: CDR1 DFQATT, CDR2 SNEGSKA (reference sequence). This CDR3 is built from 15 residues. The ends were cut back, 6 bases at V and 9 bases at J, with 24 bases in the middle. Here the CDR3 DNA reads TGCAGTGCCCCCCCGGATAGGTATCACACCACTGAGCAGTTCTTC. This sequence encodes CSAPPDRYHTTEQFF.

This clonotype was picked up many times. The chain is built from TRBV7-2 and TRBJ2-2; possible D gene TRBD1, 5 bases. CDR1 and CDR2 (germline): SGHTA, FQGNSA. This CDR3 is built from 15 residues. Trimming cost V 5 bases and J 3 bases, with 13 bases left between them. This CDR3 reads CASSDRQTDTGELFF. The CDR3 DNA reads TGTGCCAGCAGCGACCGCCAGACAGACACCGGGGAGCTGTTTTTT.

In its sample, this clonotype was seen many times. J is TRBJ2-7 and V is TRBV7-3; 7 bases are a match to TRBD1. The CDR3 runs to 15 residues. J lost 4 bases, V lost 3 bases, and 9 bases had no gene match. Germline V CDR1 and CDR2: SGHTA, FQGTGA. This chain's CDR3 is CASSLGTGVGYEQYF. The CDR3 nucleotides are TGTGCCAGCAGCTTGGGCACAGGGGTCGGGTACGAGCAGTACTTC.

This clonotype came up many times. CDR3 nucleotides: TGTGCCAGCAGCTTAACTCGGGGCGGGGGGCAGACAGATACGCAGTATTTT. Translating it yields CASSLTRGGGQTDTQYF. This chain links TRBV7-2 with TRBJ2-3, with 8 bases identical to TRBD2. This CDR3 has 17 residues. Trimming at V came to 2 bases and at J to 3 bases, leaving 10 bases not matched to a gene. Germline V gives CDR1 SGHTA, CDR2 FQGNSA.